Presented here are 20 T cell receptor beta chains from one specimen sequenced in a study of cytomegalovirus exposure and HLA in healthy donors. 13 Jbeta primers and 60 Vbeta primers were used for the PCR. Using immunoSEQ multiplex PCR, the repertoire was profiled, and TCRdb retains in-frame clones only, with some absent. The table records around 110,000 clones, under 85% of them present only once. The sample comprised PBMCs. Receptors originate from a woman between 18 and 29 years old in good health and CMV-seronegative.

The chain is built from TRBV7-9 and TRBJ1-1, with D possibly being TRBD1 (6 bases). V was pared by 2 bases and J by 1 base, with 11 bases between. The germline gives CDR1 SEHNR, CDR2 FQNEAQ (reference sequence). The CDR3 totals 15 residues. The CDR3 DNA follows: TGTGCCAGCAGCTTACCCGAGACAGGGAACACTGAAGCTTTCTTT. This encodes CASSLPETGNTEAFF.

This chain connects TRBV5-1 to TRBJ2-3, with D unresolved. The germline gives CDR1 SGHRS, CDR2 YFSETQ. With 0 bases removed from V and 5 bases from J, the gap between germline ends came to 4 bases. The CDR3 contains 12 residues. Here the CDR3 reads CASSLGVDTQYF. The CDR3 nucleotides read TGCGCCAGCAGCTTGGGAGTAGATACGCAGTATTTT. Drawing the rest from reference TRBV5-1 and TRBJ2-3, the complete variable domain is KAGVTQTPRYLIKTRGQQVTLSCSPISGHRSVSWYQQTPGQGLQFLFEYFSETQRNKGNFPGRFSGRQFSNSRSEMNVSTLELGDSALYLCASSLGVDTQYFGPGTRLTVL.

The rearrangement uses TRBV2 and TRBJ1-5, with 9 nucleotides matching TRBD1. Trimming cost V 7 bases and J 6 bases; bases outside gene matches: 7. There are 14 residues in the CDR3. Germline V CDR1 and CDR2: SNHLY, FYNNEI. CDR3 DNA: TGTGCCAGCAAACCAACAGGGGGCGGTCAGCCCCAGCATTTT. Residues: CASKPTGGGQPQHF.

This clone appeared once. The CDR3 nucleotides are TGCAGCGGGTTAGGGGGCTCTGGGGCCAACGTCCTGACTTTC. Amino acid sequence: CSGLGGSGANVLTF. The V and J genes are TRBV29-1 and TRBJ2-6, with D tentatively TRBD1 (6 bases). The CDR3 extends over 14 amino acids. CDR1 is SQVTM and CDR2 is ANQGSEA in the germline V gene. Trimming left V 7 bases short and J 0 bases short, with 10 bases between.

CDR3 sequence reads: CASSPGWQTRSYEQYF. In DNA, the CDR3 is TGTGCCAGCAGTCCGGGGTGGCAGACCCGCTCCTACGAGCAGTACTTC. J is TRBJ2-7 and V is TRBV27; tentatively, D is TRBD2 (5 bases). CDR3 length: 16 amino acids. Trimming removed 5 bases from V and 0 bases from J, with 17 bases in between. From germline, CDR1 is MNHEY and CDR2 SMNVEV (reference sequence).

This clone was counted a single time. The chain couples TRBV30 to TRBJ1-1, with TRBD1 matching 7 bases. The V and J ends lost 5 bases and 0 bases, in that order; junction bases with no gene match: 3. CDR3 length equals 13 residues. Germline V gene sequence: CDR1 GTSNPN, CDR2 SVGIG (reference sequence). The CDR3 spells CAWETGLNTEAFF. In nucleotides, the CDR3 is TGTGCCTGGGAGACAGGGCTGAACACTGAAGCTTTCTTT.

The chain is built from TRBV4-1 and TRBJ1-1; 8 positions agree with TRBD1. Germline V gives CDR1 MGHRA, CDR2 YSYEKL. The CDR3 covers 15 residues. The V segment lost 3 bases and the J segment 3 bases; nucleotides outside the gene matches: 6. DNA of the CDR3: TGCGCCAGCAGCCATTCCGACAGGGGATACACTGAAGCTTTCTTT. Its protein is CASSHSDRGYTEAFF.

This chain uses TRBV2 with TRBJ2-3; TRBD2 agrees at 7 bases. Germline V gene lookup returns CDR1 SNHLY and CDR2 FYNNEI. This CDR3 has 13 amino acids. Germline trimming cut 7 bases from V and 1 base from J; bases unmatched to any gene: 2. The CDR3 is CASKSGGTDTQYF. In DNA, the CDR3 is TGTGCCAGCAAAAGCGGGGGCACAGATACGCAGTATTTT.

V gene TRBV2 combines with J gene TRBJ2-4, with TRBD1 as a possible D gene (6 bases). Germline values: CDR1 SNHLY, CDR2 FYNNEI. The CDR3 spans 14 residues. Trimming took 8 bases from V and 5 from J, leaving 16 bases between them. This CDR3 reads CASATGQLQNIQYF. The CDR3 DNA reads as TGTGCCAGCGCCACAGGACAGCTACAAAACATTCAGTACTTC.

The chain uses TRBV4-2 and TRBJ2-6; D unclear. The CDR3 has 15 residues. Trimming removed 4 bases from V and 1 base from J, with 8 bases in between. Looked up from germline, CDR1 is LGHNA and CDR2 is YNFKEQ. The CDR3 region has the DNA TGTGCCAGCAGCCCGGTAACGTCTGGGGCCAACGTCCTGACTTTC. As protein: CASSPVTSGANVLTF.

This clone showed up just a few times. This chain uses TRBV7-9 with TRBJ1-1, with unresolved D. The length of the CDR3 is 13 residues. CDR1 and CDR2 from the germline V gene are SEHNR and FQNEAQ (reference sequence). Trimming removed 8 bases at V and 4 bases at J, with 14 bases between. The CDR3 nucleotides read TGTGCCAGCGACTCTTCGGGTGGCACTGAAGCTTTCTTT. It yields the protein CASDSSGGTEAFF.

The chain has TRBV2 and TRBJ1-2, with unresolved D. The CDR3 has 12 amino acids. Germline values: CDR1 SNHLY, CDR2 FYNNEI. V lost 6 bases and J 4 bases, leaving 9 bases between the germline ends. The CDR3 loop is CASRAGIYGYTF. CDR3 DNA sequence: TGTGCCAGCAGGGCGGGGATCTATGGCTACACCTTC.

J is TRBJ2-3 and V is TRBV4-2; 15 bases agree with TRBD2. The CDR3 runs to 18 residues. Germline trimming cut 4 bases from V and 1 base from J; bases unmatched to any gene: 6. The germline CDR1 and CDR2 sequences are LGHNA and YNFKEQ. For the CDR3, the DNA is TGTGCCAGCAGCCTCGGACTAGCGGGGGGGCCGGGCACAGATACGCAGTATTTT. Translating it yields CASSLGLAGGPGTDTQYF.

This chain connects TRBV4-2 to TRBJ2-6; unclear D gene. Trimming took off 3 bases at V and 1 base at J, with 10 bases between the two ends. Germline V gene sequence: CDR1 LGHNA, CDR2 YNFKEQ. CDR3 size: 16 residues. The CDR3 nucleotides are TGTGCCAGCAGCCAGGATCAGACTTCTGGGGCCAACGTCCTGACTTTC. As protein: CASSQDQTSGANVLTF.

The J gene is TRBJ1-1, the V gene TRBV2, with TRBD1 identical over 9 bases. The V gene end was trimmed by 1 base and the J gene end by 13 bases; junction bases not matched to a gene: 7. The germline V gene has CDR1 SNHLY and CDR2 FYNNEI. This CDR3 is built from 13 residues. The CDR3 loop is CASSEGEGQGIFF. CDR3 in DNA: TGTGCCAGCAGTGAAGGGGAGGGACAGGGTATTTTCTTT.

This clone occurred a few times. This sequence joins TRBV7-9 and TRBJ1-2; 10 bases fit TRBD1. The germline V gene encodes CDR1 SEHNR and CDR2 FQNEAQ (reference sequence). The CDR3 sequence is 15 residues long. The junction had 10 bases not matched to a gene; V was cut back by 4 bases and J by 8 bases. CDR3 residues: CASSSTGTGASGYTF. DNA of the CDR3: TGTGCCAGCAGCTCGACCGGGACAGGGGCGAGCGGCTACACCTTC.

The V gene is TRBV19, the J gene TRBJ2-1, with a weak D call TRBD1 (5 bases). The CDR3 is 14 residues long. Trimming removed 9 bases from V and 3 bases from J, with 15 bases in between. Germline V gene sequence: CDR1 LNHDA, CDR2 SQIVND (reference sequence). Here the CDR3 DNA reads TGTGCCAGAACTGACAGATTGGTCTACAATGAGCAGTTCTTC. It translates to CARTDRLVYNEQFF.

In nucleotides, the CDR3 is TGTGCCAGCAGCGAGGGCACCGAGCAGTACTTC. It specifies CASSEGTEQYF. The chain carries TRBV11-2 and TRBJ2-7, with a possible D match to TRBD2 (5 bases). CDR1 and CDR2 from the germline V gene are SGHAT and FQNNGV. The CDR3 runs to 11 residues. The V end lost 5 bases, the J end lost 6 bases, and 8 bases lay between the germline ends.

The chain combines TRBV7-5 with TRBJ2-3; TRBD1, the D gene given by the table, was not confirmed from the DNA. TRBV7-5 is reported as a pseudogene. The CDR3 is 17 amino acids. The CDR3 sequence: CVRSLVSRQGVTDTQYF. DNA for the CDR3: TGTGTCAGAAGCTTAGTATCCAGACAGGGGGTAACAGATACGCAGTATTTT.

This clone has only a few counts. The chain couples TRBV28 to TRBJ2-1; 9 bases agree with TRBD1. The CDR3 sequence is 16 residues long. The junction had 7 bases not matched to a gene; V was cut back by 3 bases and J by 4 bases. Germline values: CDR1 MDHEN, CDR2 SYDVKM. CDR3 nucleotides: TGTGCCAGCAGTTTCATTTCCGGGACAGGGTACAATGAGCAGTTCTTC. It specifies CASSFISGTGYNEQFF.